The 10 T cell receptor beta chains below come from one sample, sequenced in a study of response to subunit inactivated influenza vaccine. Using its own MiXCR run on the RT-PCR reads, TCRdb lists one record per CDR3 protein. The table has hundreds of thousands of distinct CDR3 sequences, about 25% seen once; the top ten hold approximately 2%. The material was CD4+ T cells sorted from PBMCs, obtained 4 to 6 days after vaccination. Every receptor here comes from a man aged 50 or older who received an inactivated influenza vaccine.

This clonotype showed up just a few times. This sequence joins TRBV20-1 and TRBJ2-5; 9 nucleotides match TRBD2. V shed 5 bases and J 5 bases; nucleotides not matched to a gene: 6. Germline CDR1 reads DFQATT; CDR2 reads SNEGSKA (reference sequence). This CDR3 contains 13 residues. The CDR3 here is CSAEAGGWETQYF. For the CDR3, the DNA is TGCAGTGCTGAAGCGGGGGGCTGGGAGACCCAGTACTTC.

The rearrangement links TRBV2 to TRBJ2-5, with D perhaps being TRBD1 or TRBD2 (6 bases each). Looked up from germline, CDR1 is SNHLY and CDR2 is FYNNEI. The CDR3 covers 15 residues. V lost 4 bases, J lost 2 bases, and 14 bases lay in between. The CDR3 nucleotides are TGTGCCAGCAGTGGGACGGTAGGGGGGCAAGAGACCCAGTACTTC. Its translation is CASSGTVGGQETQYF.

The J gene is TRBJ1-1, the V gene TRBV2; no clear D gene. Germline V gene lookup returns CDR1 SNHLY and CDR2 FYNNEI. The CDR3 consists of 13 residues. The V and J ends lost 3 bases and 6 bases respectively, with 11 bases between them. In DNA form, the CDR3 reads TGTGCCAGCAGTGATACGGGCTTCGCTGAAGCTTTCTTT. Translated: CASSDTGFAEAFF.

The chain links TRBV20-1 to TRBJ1-4; the D is unclear. With 4 bases removed from V and 2 bases from J, the gap between germline ends came to 11 bases. This CDR3 region has 14 residues. The germline V gene encodes CDR1 DFQATT and CDR2 SNEGSKA (reference sequence). The CDR3, as DNA: TGCAGTGCTACCGCTGACATCACTAATGAAAAACTGTTTTTT. This encodes CSATADITNEKLFF.

The gene calls are TRBV18 and TRBJ2-1; maybe TRBD2 (5 bases). This CDR3 has 15 amino acids. The V end was cut by 4 bases, the J end by 5 bases, with 15 bases between. Germline V lookup: CDR1 KGHSH, CDR2 LQKENI. The CDR3 nucleotides read TGTGCCAGCTCACTCGGACTGCGGGTCGACAATGAGCAGTTCTTC. Translation gives CASSLGLRVDNEQFF. The entire variable domain, with the rest obtained from reference TRBV18 and TRBJ2-1, is as follows: NAGVMQNPRHLVRRRGQEARLRCSPMKGHSHVYWYRQLPEEGLKFMVYLQKENIIDESGMPKERFSAEFPKEGPSILRIQQVVRGDSAAYFCASSLGLRVDNEQFFGPGTRLTVL.

This clonotype appeared a few times. The V call is TRBV12-3 or TRBV12-4, the J call TRBJ2-5, with TRBD1 matching 9 bases. V lost 5 bases, J lost 2 bases, and 6 bases stayed unmatched. This CDR3 spans 15 amino acids. For the CDR3, the DNA is TGTGCCAGCAGTGCGGACAGGGGTGGACAAGAGACCCAGTACTTC. It is translated as CASSADRGGQETQYF.

The chain has TRBV20-1 and TRBJ2-3; D gene ambiguous. The V gene's germline CDR1 is DFQATT and CDR2 SNEGSKA (reference sequence). V lost 1 base and J 2 bases, leaving 10 bases between the germline ends. The CDR3 is 14 residues long. The CDR3 loop reads CSARVPLITDTQYF. The CDR3 coding sequence is TGCAGTGCTAGAGTCCCGCTGATCACAGATACGCAGTATTTT.

This chain uses TRBV12-5 with TRBJ2-3; TRBD2 aligns across 7 bases. In germline, CDR1 is LGHNT, CDR2 FRNRAP. This CDR3 is 11 amino acids long. V lost 6 bases and J lost 9; bases outside the gene matches: 3. CDR3 in DNA: TGTGCTAGTGGAGCGGGAAGAACGCAGTATTTT. This encodes CASGAGRTQYF.

In nucleotides, the CDR3 is TGCAGTGCTAGAGATTTTGGGGGCGCCCACAATGAGCAGTTCTTC. Protein product: CSARDFGGAHNEQFF. The rearrangement joins TRBV20-1 to TRBJ2-1; D is perhaps TRBD1 (6 bases). Trimming took off 0 bases at V and 5 bases at J, with 14 bases between the two ends. The CDR3 totals 15 residues. In germline, CDR1 is DFQATT, CDR2 SNEGSKA (reference sequence).

This clonotype was picked up one time. The chain carries TRBV7-7 and TRBJ2-7; 7 bases line up with TRBD1. With V trimmed by 4 bases and J by 2 bases, 20 bases remained unmatched. Germline V gene data show CDR1 as SSHAT and CDR2 as FNYEAQ (reference sequence). The CDR3 is made up of 19 amino acids. CDR3 nucleotides: TGTGCCAGCAGCTCTCACAGGGGACGCTTAGCTACTCCCGCCTACGAGCAGTACTTC. It is translated as CASSSHRGRLATPAYEQYF. The entire variable domain, with the rest obtained from reference TRBV7-7 and TRBJ2-7, is as follows: GAGVSQSPRYKVTKRGQDVTLRCDPISSHATLYWYQQALGQGPEFLTYFNYEAQPDKSGLPSDRFSAERPEGSISTLTIQRTEQRDSAMYRCASSSHRGRLATPAYEQYFGPGTRLTVT.